This T cell receptor beta chain was observed in a study of monozygotic twins with inflammatory bowel disease. Whole-study results and caveats: Repertoires of patients may have been made more variable by differing immunosuppressive treatments.

From 3500 ng of total RNA, each TCR library was prepared. Eight separate reactions for every sample produced the cDNA. TCRdb re-called the 5' RACE reads, yielding one record per CDR3 amino acid sequence without DNA. In all, the sample yields 300,000 to 400,000 distinct CDR3 sequences. Turning to this clonotype: Its antigen remains unknown.

The CDR3 length is 16 residues. V gene TRBV12-3 or TRBV12-4 combines with J gene TRBJ2-5; TCRdb calls TRBD2, which cannot be checked without DNA. Material: blood. This receptor was taken from a human donor with ulcerative colitis or Crohn's disease, or a healthy co-twin of an affected twin (not recorded which). The CDR3 reads CASSSGRGLAQETQYF.